A selection of T cell receptor beta chains follows, all from one sample in a study of cytomegalovirus exposure and HLA in healthy donors. Clones were sequenced by immunoSEQ multiplex PCR, and TCRdb holds only the in-frame ones, with some missing. Here the sample spans some 140,000 clones, 79% being singletons. The sequencing input was PBMCs. All receptors come from a man aged 35-49 years in good health and CMV-seropositive. Both conserved end residues are part of each CDR3. D genes are given only for firm matches. Some rows mark clone size as missing; the rest say once, few, many or name a class of expanded clone.

>.|TRBV6-1|.|TRBJ2-7
CASSEALLDSTYEQYF
TGTGCCAGCAGTGAAGCGCTTCTGGACAGCACCTACGAGCAGTACTTC
>.|TRBV13|.|TRBJ1-2
CASSPRTAGGGYTF
TGTGCCAGCAGCCCTAGGACAGCTGGAGGAGGCTACACCTTC
>TRBD1|TRBV7-9|.|TRBJ2-5
CASSPGVTGEETQYF
TGTGCCAGCAGCCCAGGGGTGACAGGGGAAGAGACCCAGTACTTC
>TRBD2|TRBV18|few|TRBJ2-7
CASSPVTSGYEQYF
TGTGCCAGCTCACCGGTGACTAGCGGCTACGAGCAGTACTTC
>.|TRBV6-1|few|TRBJ2-2
CASSDVGHSTGELFF
TGTGCCAGCAGTGACGTTGGACACTCCACCGGGGAGCTGTTTTTT
>.|TRBV11-2|.|TRBJ2-7
CASSLSGGQREQYF
TGTGCCAGCAGCCTATCCGGGGGGCAGCGCGAGCAGTACTTC
>TRBD2|TRBV11-2|few|TRBJ2-3
CASSLGYAGISGRGTQYF
TGTGCCAGCAGCTTGGGCTACGCGGGTATCAGCGGGAGGGGTACGCAGTATTTT
>.|TRBV5-1|.|TRBJ1-2
CASSLSLEPGLNTF
TGCGCCAGCAGCTTGTCACTGGAGCCAGGGCTTAACACCTTC
>.|TRBV11-2|.|TRBJ2-7
CASSLQGDYEQYF
TGTGCCAGCAGCTTACAGGGTGATTACGAGCAGTACTTC
>TRBD1|TRBV29-1|few|TRBJ1-2
CSVGDRENYGYTF
TGCAGCGTGGGGGACAGGGAAAACTATGGCTACACCTTC
>.|TRBV19|.|TRBJ2-1
CASSIHSGEQFF
TGTGCCAGTAGTATCCATAGCGGTGAGCAGTTCTTC
>TRBD2|TRBV2|.|TRBJ2-2
CASRREGGSTGELFF
TGTGCCAGCAGGCGGGAGGGAGGGAGCACCGGGGAGCTGTTTTTT
>.|TRBV30|.|TRBJ1-3
CAWSVSDTIYF
TGTGCCTGGAGTGTATCGGACACCATATATTTT
>.|TRBV27|.|TRBJ2-5
CASSLSYRETQYF
TGTGCCAGCAGTTTATCGTACAGAGAGACCCAGTACTTC
>.|TRBV7-9|.|TRBJ2-2
CASSLSVNTGELFF
TGTGCCAGCAGCTTATCAGTGAACACCGGGGAGCTGTTTTTT
>.|TRBV5-1|.|TRBJ2-3
CASILGQGRTDTQYF
TGCGCCAGCATCCTGGGGCAGGGGCGCACAGATACGCAGTATTTT
>TRBD2|TRBV5-1|.|TRBJ2-3
CASSLEAGGLGDTQYF
TGCGCCAGCAGCTTGGAGGCGGGAGGGCTTGGAGATACGCAGTATTTT
>.|TRBV28|once|TRBJ1-2
CASTNGQPYGYTF
TGTGCCAGCACGAACGGACAACCCTATGGCTACACCTTC
>TRBD1|TRBV19|.|TRBJ1-5
CASRDRDQPQHF
TGTGCCAGCCGGGACAGGGACCAGCCCCAGCATTTT
>.|TRBV4-2|once|TRBJ1-1
CASSPGHSSNTEAFF
TGTGCCAGCAGCCCGGGACACTCATCGAACACTGAAGCTTTCTTT
>.|TRBV7-9|.|TRBJ2-7
CSSSSGIYEQYF
TGTTCCAGCAGCTCCGGGATTTACGAGCAGTACTTC
>.|TRBV4-1|.|TRBJ1-2
CASSQPAGQLNYGYTF
TGCGCCAGCAGCCAGCCCGCCGGACAGCTAAACTATGGCTACACCTTC
>TRBD1|TRBV6-1|.|TRBJ2-1
CASGGQGQGYNEQFF
TGTGCCAGCGGTGGTCAGGGACAGGGTTACAATGAGCAGTTCTTC
>.|TRBV5-1|.|TRBJ2-7
CASSLVLAGSTEQYF
TGCGCCAGCAGCTTGGTCTTAGCCGGCTCGACCGAGCAGTACTTC
>TRBD1|TRBV19|.|TRBJ1-2
CASSISGTGYGYTF
TGTGCCAGTAGTATTTCCGGGACAGGCTATGGCTACACCTTC
>.|TRBV10-1|few|TRBJ1-5
CASSESGHDQPQHF
TGCGCCAGCAGTGAGTCGGGACACGATCAGCCCCAGCATTTT
>.|TRBV18|.|TRBJ2-7
CASSPTIDRGASPSTYEQYF
TGTGCCAGCTCACCAACGATCGATCGGGGGGCCTCGCCTAGTACCTACGAGCAGTACTTC
>TRBD1|TRBV5-8|once|TRBJ1-5
CASSRRQGGNQPQHF
TGTGCCAGCAGCCGACGACAGGGTGGCAATCAGCCCCAGCATTTT
>TRBD1|TRBV7-7|.|TRBJ2-2
CASSHSRGLSNTGELFF
TGTGCCAGCAGCCACTCCAGGGGGCTTTCGAACACCGGGGAGCTGTTTTTT
>.|TRBV19|.|TRBJ1-2
CASRTRGSSNYGYTF
TGTGCCAGTAGGACGAGGGGGAGTTCTAACTATGGCTACACCTTC
>TRBD1|TRBV5-1|.|TRBJ1-1
CASSFRGQNTEAFF
TGCGCCAGCAGCTTTAGGGGGCAGAACACTGAAGCTTTCTTT
>.|TRBV19|.|TRBJ1-3
CASSIGVSGNTIYF
TGTGCCAGTAGTATAGGAGTCTCTGGAAACACCATATATTTT
>TRBD1|TRBV5-1|few|TRBJ1-6
CASSLAGTGYNSPLHF
TGCGCCAGCAGCTTGGCTGGGACAGGATATAATTCACCCCTCCACTTT
>.|TRBV27|.|TRBJ1-2
CASSLWIGGGYGYTF
TGTGCCAGCAGTTTATGGATAGGGGGTGGATATGGCTACACCTTC
>.|TRBV7-9|few|TRBJ2-3
CASSLAFLASSTDTQYF
TGTGCCAGCAGCTTAGCGTTTTTAGCCTCTAGCACAGATACGCAGTATTTT
>TRBD1|TRBV18|.|TRBJ1-3
CASSLGTASGNTIYF
TGTGCCAGCTCACTTGGGACAGCTTCTGGAAACACCATATATTTT
>TRBD1|TRBV6-6|few|TRBJ1-4
CASSTPTGGEKLFF
TGTGCCAGCAGTACCCCTACAGGGGGCGAAAAACTGTTTTTT
>.|TRBV5-4|.|TRBJ1-4
CASSSDRGTNEKLFF
TGTGCCAGCAGCTCGGACCGGGGAACTAATGAAAAACTGTTTTTT
>TRBD2|TRBV14|.|TRBJ2-5
CASSQGGTTQETQYF
TGTGCCAGCAGCCAAGGCGGGACTACCCAAGAGACCCAGTACTTC
>.|TRBV30|once|TRBJ1-5
CAWSVRGDQPQHF
TGTGCCTGGAGTGTACGGGGGGATCAGCCCCAGCATTTT
>.|TRBV7-9|few|TRBJ1-1
CASSLQIANTEAFF
TGTGCCAGCAGCTTACAAATAGCGAACACTGAAGCTTTCTTT
>TRBD1|TRBV27|.|TRBJ2-7
CASSPGTGRTYEQYF
TGTGCCAGCAGTCCCGGGACAGGCCGAACCTACGAGCAGTACTTC
>.|TRBV6-6|.|TRBJ2-1
CASSPGQPFNEQFF
TGTGCCAGCAGCCCGGGACAACCTTTCAATGAGCAGTTCTTC
>TRBD1|TRBV7-9|.|TRBJ1-1
CASSLRTGGEAFF
TGTGCCAGCAGCTTAAGGACAGGGGGAGAAGCTTTCTTT
>TRBD1|TRBV11-3|.|TRBJ2-2
CASSLNRGMSGELFF
TGTGCCAGCAGCTTAAACAGGGGGATGTCCGGGGAGCTGTTTTTT
>TRBD2|TRBV5-1|.|TRBJ2-1
CASSYSIAGSSYNEQFF
TGCGCCAGCAGCTATTCAATAGCGGGAAGCTCCTACAATGAGCAGTTCTTC
>.|TRBV2|.|TRBJ1-1
CASRAGTLVYEAFF
TGTGCCAGCAGGGCCGGGACACTAGTGTATGAAGCTTTCTTT
>.|TRBV6-1|.|TRBJ2-7
CASGQTLLFEQYF
TGTGCCAGCGGACAGACTTTACTTTTCGAGCAGTACTTC
>TRBD1|TRBV2|.|TRBJ1-2
CASSGGQGVGYGYTF
TGTGCCAGCAGTGGCGGACAGGGGGTTGGGTATGGCTACACCTTC
>.|TRBV5-1|.|TRBJ1-1
CASSLDTGGLGAFF
TGCGCCAGCAGCTTGGATACAGGAGGGCTTGGAGCTTTCTTT
>.|TRBV7-9|.|TRBJ2-3
CASSRFTAGLSTDTQYF
TGTGCCAGCAGCCGATTCACCGCGGGCCTTTCCACAGATACGCAGTATTTT
>TRBD2|TRBV5-1|.|TRBJ2-7
CASRTSDSYEQYF
TGCGCCAGCCGGACTAGCGACTCCTACGAGCAGTACTTC
>TRBD1|TRBV28|.|TRBJ1-4
CASSPPTGVGEKLFF
TGTGCCAGCAGCCCACCGACAGGGGTGGGTGAAAAACTGTTTTTT
>TRBD1|TRBV7-8|.|TRBJ1-5
CASSWDRGQPQHF
TGTGCCAGCAGCTGGGACAGGGGTCAGCCCCAGCATTTT